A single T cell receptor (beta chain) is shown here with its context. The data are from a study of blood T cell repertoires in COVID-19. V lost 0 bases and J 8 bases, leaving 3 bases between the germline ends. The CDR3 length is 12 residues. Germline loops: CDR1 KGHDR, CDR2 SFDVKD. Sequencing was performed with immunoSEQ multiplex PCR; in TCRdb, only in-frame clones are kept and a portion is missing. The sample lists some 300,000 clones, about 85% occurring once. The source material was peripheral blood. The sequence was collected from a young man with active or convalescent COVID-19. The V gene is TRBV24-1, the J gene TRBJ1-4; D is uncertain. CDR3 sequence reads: CATSDLGEKLFF. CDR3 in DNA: TGTGCCACCAGTGATTTGGGCGAAAAACTGTTTTTT.